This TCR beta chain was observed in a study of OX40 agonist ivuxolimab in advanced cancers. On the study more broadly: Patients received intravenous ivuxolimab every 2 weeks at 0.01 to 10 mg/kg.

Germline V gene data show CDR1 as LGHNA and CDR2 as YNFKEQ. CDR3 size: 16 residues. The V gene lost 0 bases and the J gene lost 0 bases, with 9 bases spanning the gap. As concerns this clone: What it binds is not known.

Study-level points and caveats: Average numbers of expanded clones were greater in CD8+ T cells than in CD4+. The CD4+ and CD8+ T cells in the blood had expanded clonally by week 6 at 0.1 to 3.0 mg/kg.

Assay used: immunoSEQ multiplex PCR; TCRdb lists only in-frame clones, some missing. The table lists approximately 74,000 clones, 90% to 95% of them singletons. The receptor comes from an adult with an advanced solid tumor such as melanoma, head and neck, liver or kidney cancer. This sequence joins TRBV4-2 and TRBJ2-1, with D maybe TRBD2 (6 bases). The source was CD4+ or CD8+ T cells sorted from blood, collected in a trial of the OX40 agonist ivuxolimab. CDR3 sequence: CASSQDLAASYNEQFF. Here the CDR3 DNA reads TGTGCCAGCAGCCAAGATTTAGCGGCCTCCTACAATGAGCAGTTCTTC.